A single sample is the source of the 21 T cell receptor beta chains below, sequenced in a study of blood T cell repertoires in COVID-19. Repertoires were generated with immunoSEQ multiplex PCR, while TCRdb's copy carries only in-frame clones and drops some. Counted here are about 93,000 clones, about 80% occurring once; the ten biggest clones make up roughly 16%. Sequenced sample: peripheral blood. The receptors here all came from a human donor in a cohort sampled during active COVID-19.

The J gene is TRBJ2-3, the V gene TRBV5-1; D is undetermined. Germline V gene lookup returns CDR1 SGHRS and CDR2 YFSETQ. Trimming pared 0 bases from V and 6 bases from J, leaving 5 bases between. The CDR3 loop spans 12 amino acids. CDR3 loop: CASSLAGDTQYF. In DNA form, the CDR3 reads TGCGCCAGCAGCTTGGCCGGGGATACGCAGTATTTT.

The genes are TRBV9 and TRBJ2-3, with unresolved D. V dropped 2 bases and J dropped 1 base, with 11 bases sitting between them. Germline CDR1 and CDR2: SGDLS and YYNGEE. The CDR3 spans 15 residues. The CDR3 sequence is CASSVRPSRTDTQYF. The DNA for the CDR3 is TGTGCCAGCAGCGTGAGGCCTTCACGCACAGATACGCAGTATTTT.

The chain joins TRBV12-3 or TRBV12-4 to TRBJ2-3, with a weak D call TRBD1 (6 bases). The CDR3 runs 13 residues. V gave up 7 bases and J gave up 3 bases, with 11 bases separating them. CDR3 protein: CASNLDRTDTQYF. The DNA of the CDR3 is TGTGCCAGCAATCTCGACAGGACAGATACGCAGTATTTT.

CDR3 loop: CASSPLGGMNTEAFF. The DNA for the CDR3 is TGTGCCAGCAGCCCCCTGGGAGGGATGAACACTGAAGCTTTCTTT. The V call is TRBV9, the J call TRBJ1-1; D remains unclear. This CDR3 has 15 residues. V shed 4 bases and J shed 0 bases, with 13 bases lying between them. CDR1 is SGDLS and CDR2 is YYNGEE in the germline V gene.

The chain carries TRBV28 and TRBJ1-2; D ambiguous. This CDR3 has 12 amino acids. CDR1 and CDR2 from the germline V gene are MDHEN and SYDVKM. The V gene lost 2 bases and the J gene lost 2 bases, with 3 bases spanning the gap. The CDR3 reads CASSLRNYGYTF. In DNA form, the CDR3 reads TGTGCCAGCAGTTTACGGAACTATGGCTACACCTTC.

The chain has TRBV6-1 and TRBJ2-5, with D perhaps TRBD2 (5 bases). Germline V gene lookup returns CDR1 MNHNS and CDR2 SASEGT. This CDR3 comprises 14 residues. The V gene lost 1 base and the J gene lost 9 bases, with 15 bases spanning the gap. The CDR3: CASSEGGDKRSQYF. In nucleotides, the CDR3 is TGTGCCAGCAGTGAAGGGGGAGACAAGAGATCCCAGTACTTC.

V is TRBV28 and J is TRBJ1-5, with TRBD1 matching 9 bases. The CDR3 runs to 15 residues. The ends lost 5 bases at V and 8 bases at J; junction bases unmatched: 10. Per germline, CDR1 MDHEN and CDR2 SYDVKM. This chain's CDR3 is CASSTSQTGGEPQHF. CDR3 in DNA: TGTGCCAGCAGTACCTCCCAGACAGGGGGTGAGCCCCAGCATTTT.

J is TRBJ2-7 and V is TRBV28; D may be TRBD1 (6 bases). Germline assignment: CDR1 MDHEN and CDR2 SYDVKM. The CDR3 is 15 residues long. Trimming removed 8 bases from V and 4 bases from J, with 21 bases in between. CDR3 nucleotides: TGTGCCAGCGGATCCTACAGGGTCACCACATACGAGCAGTACTTC. Translated: CASGSYRVTTYEQYF.

The chain has TRBV18 and TRBJ2-2, with D tentatively TRBD2 (5 bases). The CDR3 is 15 residues long. In germline, CDR1 is KGHSH, CDR2 LQKENI. The ends were cut back, 2 bases at V and 0 bases at J, with 7 bases in the middle. CDR3 region: CASSPGGPNTGELFF. DNA for the CDR3: TGTGCCAGCTCACCAGGCGGGCCGAACACCGGGGAGCTGTTTTTT.

The chain couples TRBV7-9 to TRBJ2-2, with a tentative D call TRBD2 (5 bases). With 5 bases removed from V and 2 bases from J, the gap between germline ends came to 9 bases. Germline CDR1 SEHNR, CDR2 FQNEAQ (reference sequence). The CDR3 runs to 14 residues. The CDR3 region is CASSRGANTGELFF. Written as DNA, the CDR3 is TGTGCCAGCAGCCGGGGAGCTAACACCGGGGAGCTGTTTTTT. Together with reference TRBV7-9 and TRBJ2-2, the CDR3 gives the full variable domain: DTGVSQNPRHKITKRGQNVTFRCDPISEHNRLYWYRQTLGQGPEFLTYFQNEAQLEKSRLLSDRFSAERPKGSFSTLEIQRTEQGDSAMYLCASSRGANTGELFFGEGSRLTVL.

A few counts support this clone. The chain carries TRBV12-3 or TRBV12-4 and TRBJ1-3; D remains unclear. V was clipped by 6 bases and J by 4 bases, with 7 bases between them. The CDR3 runs 12 residues. The CDR3 DNA follows: TGTGCCAGCAGCTCGGTAGGAAACACCATATATTTT. Amino acid sequence: CASSSVGNTIYF.

V and J are TRBV19 and TRBJ1-2; D is possibly TRBD1 (6 bases). Germline V gene data show CDR1 as LNHDA and CDR2 as SQIVND (reference sequence). The CDR3 extends over 14 amino acids. Trimming shortened V by 1 base and J by 5 bases, and 11 bases separated the two germline ends. DNA for the CDR3: TGTGCCAGTAGTATAGGCTCAGGGGAGTATGGCTACACCTTC. Its translation: CASSIGSGEYGYTF.

The chain has TRBV3-1 (or the pseudogene TRBV3-2) and TRBJ2-7; 7 bases are a match to TRBD2. Trimming took 2 bases from V and 0 from J; bases not matched to a gene: 7. CDR3 length: 16 residues. In germline, CDR1 is LGHDT, CDR2 YNNKEL (reference sequence). CDR3 in DNA: TGTGCCAGCAGCCAATACACGGGGGGAAACTCCTACGAGCAGTACTTC. Protein product: CASSQYTGGNSYEQYF.

The chain uses TRBV25-1 and TRBJ2-5; TRBD2 matches at 7 bases. Germline lookup yields CDR1 MGHDK and CDR2 SYGVNS. Trimming at V came to 3 bases and at J to 4 bases, leaving 11 bases not matched to a gene. CDR3 length: 16 residues. In DNA, the CDR3 is TGTGCCAGCAGTGAGTCCGGGGGGTCGCTAAGAGAGACCCAGTACTTC. This codes for CASSESGGSLRETQYF.

The chain recombines TRBV19 with TRBJ1-4; D gene ambiguous. V shed 5 bases and J shed 5 bases, with 15 bases lying between them. The CDR3 consists of 15 residues. Germline lookup yields CDR1 LNHDA and CDR2 SQIVND (reference sequence). The DNA of the CDR3 is TGTGCCAGTAGTCCCCACGACCCAGGCAATGAAAAACTGTTTTTT. Amino acids: CASSPHDPGNEKLFF.

The chain has TRBV2 and TRBJ1-5; D might be TRBD1 (5 bases). CDR3 length: 14 residues. Germline V CDR1 and CDR2: SNHLY, FYNNEI. Trimming shortened V by 6 bases and J by 6 bases, and 15 bases separated the two germline ends. DNA of the CDR3: TGTGCCAGCAGGAAGGGGCCCAATTCTCAGCCCCAGCATTTT. Translation: CASRKGPNSQPQHF.

This chain connects TRBV6-6 to TRBJ2-3, with 7 positions matching TRBD1. The junction had 2 bases not matched to a gene; V was cut back by 4 bases and J by 1 base. Germline V CDR1 and CDR2: MNHNY, SVGAGI (reference sequence). CDR3 length: 14 amino acids. The CDR3 here is CASSFDRGTDTQYF. CDR3 nucleotide sequence: TGTGCCAGCAGTTTCGACAGGGGCACAGATACGCAGTATTTT.

The V call is TRBV27, the J call TRBJ2-7; D may be TRBD2 (5 bases). Germline V gene lookup returns CDR1 MNHEY and CDR2 SMNVEV (reference sequence). This CDR3 region has 15 residues. The V gene lost 6 bases and the J gene lost 1 base, with 16 bases spanning the gap. CDR3 in DNA: TGTGCCAGCAGGGCGCTGGCGGGCCTATCCTACGAGCAGTACTTC. It yields the protein CASRALAGLSYEQYF.

The sample holds one count of this clone. The V gene is TRBV6-5, the J gene TRBJ2-1, with TRBD1 matching 11 bases. The V segment lost 4 bases and the J segment 6 bases; nucleotides outside the gene matches: 5. The CDR3 is 15 residues long. Germline CDR1 MNHEY, CDR2 SVGAGI. CDR3 protein: CASSLRDRGINEQFF. The DNA for the CDR3 is TGTGCCAGCAGTTTGCGGGACAGGGGGATCAATGAGCAGTTCTTC.

V gene TRBV11-2 combines with J gene TRBJ2-1; possible D gene TRBD2, 7 bases. Germline CDR1 and CDR2: SGHAT and FQNNGV. Trimming pared 1 base from V and 5 bases from J, leaving 15 bases between. The CDR3 has 16 residues. For the CDR3, the DNA is TGTGCCAGCAGCTTAGGGGGAGGGGGGGGAAACAATGAGCAGTTCTTC. Residues: CASSLGGGGGNNEQFF.

The rearrangement uses TRBV29-1 and TRBJ1-5; D is uncertain. V was trimmed by 4 bases and J by 4 bases, leaving 11 bases between them. The CDR3 totals 13 residues. Germline V gives CDR1 SQVTM, CDR2 ANQGSEA. The CDR3: CSVGEGGNQPQHF. In DNA, the CDR3 is TGCAGCGTTGGCGAGGGAGGGAATCAGCCCCAGCATTTT.